This TCR beta chain was identified during a study of shared clonotypes between healthy human individuals. The deep-level immunoSEQ assay was used. The method was immunoSEQ multiplex PCR; TCRdb's version includes in-frame clones alone and lacks a portion of them. The data hold roughly 2.2 million clones, with 85% to 95% observed a single time. Free of recent acute infections or vaccinations, the donors were healthy HIV-negative adults. The germline V gene has CDR1 SGHRS and CDR2 YFSETQ. The CDR3 totals 15 residues. The ends were cut back, 0 bases at V and 1 base at J, with 7 bases in the middle. As regards this clone: This sample includes further DNA sequences coding for the same CDR3.

The rearrangement uses TRBV5-1 and TRBJ2-2, with unresolved D. Material: naive CD4+ T cells from PBMCs. Subset reported: CD45RA+ positively selected. The sequence was obtained from a man aged 18-30 years in good health. Some clones in this sample may be carry-over from other donors' samples. This CDR3 is CASSLVPGNTGELFF. The CDR3 DNA reads TGCGCCAGCAGCTTGGTCCCAGGGAACACCGGGGAGCTGTTTTTT.